A selection of T cell receptor beta chains follows, all from one sample in a study of response to subunit inactivated influenza vaccine. TCRdb fed the RT-PCR reads into MiXCR, producing one record per CDR3 protein. Of 650,000 to 800,000 distinct CDR3 sequences in the sample, 15% to 20% were seen once. The sample in question was PBMCs from blood, obtained less than 6 days after vaccination. These receptors were collected from a man aged 45-65 years who received an inactivated influenza vaccine. The CDR3 runs from the conserved cysteine through the conserved F or W. D genes are given only for firm matches. Some rows mark clone size as missing; the rest say once, few, many or name a class of expanded clone.

TRBV7-2	TRBJ2-3	-	-	CASSLGWQGKGDTQYF	TGTGCCAGCAGCTTAGGGTGGCAGGGGAAGGGAGATACGCAGTATTTT
TRBV20-1	TRBJ2-4	few	-	CSARLQGENIQYF	TGCAGTGCTAGACTCCAGGGTGAAAACATTCAGTACTTC
TRBV10-3	TRBJ2-2	few	TRBD2	CAISGRLAGGTGELFF	TGTGCCATCAGCGGGAGACTAGCGGGAGGGACCGGGGAGCTGTTTTTT
TRBV12-3/TRBV12-4	TRBJ1-5	many	-	CASSLGQPQHF	TGTGCCAGCAGTTTAGGTCAGCCCCAGCATTTT
TRBV12-3/TRBV12-4	TRBJ1-5	few	-	CASSFYGNQPQHF	TGTGCCAGCAGTTTTTACGGGAATCAGCCCCAGCATTTT
TRBV2	TRBJ2-1	-	TRBD2	CASSSYPGLAGGTYNEQFF	TGTGCCAGCAGTTCCTACCCGGGACTAGCGGGGGGAACCTACAATGAGCAGTTCTTC
TRBV11-2	TRBJ2-7	few	TRBD1	CASSLGDSREWQYF	TGTGCCAGCAGCTTAGGGGACAGTCGCGAGTGGCAATACTTC
TRBV12-3/TRBV12-4	TRBJ1-1	once	-	CASSLNKEAFF	TGTGCCAGCAGTTTAAACAAAGAAGCTTTCTTT
TRBV20-1	TRBJ1-5	-	TRBD1	CSARNRGPLITPQHF	TGCAGTGCTAGGAACAGGGGGCCTTTAATCACGCCCCAGCATTTT
TRBV7-9	TRBJ2-7	-	-	CASSFTSVGEQYF	TGTGCCAGCAGCTTTACTTCGGTTGGCGAGCAGTACTTC
TRBV5-5	TRBJ2-2	many	-	CASRKDRNTGELFF	TGTGCCAGCCGCAAGGACAGAAACACCGGGGAGCTGTTTTTT
TRBV11-2	TRBJ2-1	-	-	CASTPSLDEQFF	TGTGCCAGCACACCCAGTTTGGATGAGCAGTTCTTC
TRBV27	TRBJ2-6	-	-	CASSTFSGANVLTF	TGTGCCAGCAGTACTTTCTCTGGGGCCAACGTCCTGACTTTC
TRBV3-1	TRBJ1-2	many	-	CASSHYYGYTF	TGTGCCAGCAGCCATTACTATGGCTACACCTTC